The rows below give T cell receptor beta chains drawn from one sample of a study of cytomegalovirus exposure and HLA in healthy donors. Using immunoSEQ multiplex PCR, the repertoire was profiled, and TCRdb retains in-frame clones only, with some absent. The sample consists of about 190,000 clones, 87% of them appearing once. The sequencing sample was made of PBMCs. The receptor source for this set is a man in his thirties or forties in good health and CMV-seronegative. Each CDR3 is given with its conserved first and last residue.

cdr3_aa j_call v_call cdr3_length
CASSPHPVYGYTF TRBJ1-2 TRBV27 13
CASSIEGQSFEAFF TRBJ1-1 TRBV19 14
CASTQVHSSYEQYF TRBJ2-7 TRBV28 14
CATSRGTGTDTQYF TRBJ2-3 TRBV15 14
CASSFLDRGYEQYF TRBJ2-7 TRBV28 14
CSSSGAGWGYF TRBJ2-7 TRBV7-9 11
CASSSKREGLGTEQFF TRBJ2-1 TRBV5-1 16
CASALDTVPPLTYF TRBJ2-3 TRBV28 14
CALTGTSTGANGLTF TRBJ2-6 TRBV30 15
CASSHRGWSNYGYTF TRBJ1-2 TRBV14 15
CASSQDCIRVNYEQYF TRBJ2-7 TRBV4-1 16
CASSYTGSAFSYEQYF TRBJ2-7 TRBV6-6 16
CASSQERGVNTEAFF TRBJ1-1 TRBV4-1 15
CASKPTGGGETQYF TRBJ2-5 TRBV19 14
CACNRASSMDIQYF TRBJ2-4 TRBV30 14
CASSLSATAYGYTF TRBJ1-2 TRBV27 14
CASTQTGRSYEQYF TRBJ2-7 TRBV28 14
CASSPSGRSYEQYF TRBJ2-7 TRBV18 14
CASFRSGNTEAFF TRBJ1-1 TRBV27 13
CASSSRGGGRNTEAFF TRBJ1-1 TRBV6-6 16
CASSLSGLNTEAFF TRBJ1-1 TRBV19 14
CASLLSGAPYNEQFF TRBJ2-1 TRBV5-6 15
CASSPLLVGNTIYF TRBJ1-3 TRBV7-9 14
CASSYRDTGYNEQFF TRBJ2-1 TRBV6-5 15
CASRRTSGGPTDTQYF TRBJ2-3 TRBV5-1 16
CASSYSTSGRRETQYF TRBJ2-5 TRBV6-5 16
CASKLDRGSSPYGYTF TRBJ1-2 TRBV19 16
CASSSGNEKLFF TRBJ1-4 TRBV28 12
CASSKVRDRASTYSNQPQHF TRBJ1-5 TRBV21-1 20
CASSLGGGEMNLFF TRBJ1-1 TRBV5-1 14
CASSRTGSGEQYF TRBJ2-7 TRBV6-5 13
CASSYSGRQGDKQYF TRBJ2-7 TRBV6-5 15
CASSDSPPNYSNQPQHF TRBJ1-5 TRBV27 17
CASSLGAGGDTQYF TRBJ2-3 TRBV28 14
CASSQVGAAYEQYF TRBJ2-7 TRBV4-1 14
CASSLVSSVVGEQFF TRBJ2-1 TRBV5-1 15
CASSKLLAGRALVFYEQYF TRBJ2-7 TRBV27 19
CSVEDAGGSYNEQFF TRBJ2-1 TRBV29-1 15
CASRDDRGPYNEQFF TRBJ2-1 TRBV6-5 15
CASSKAPSGRADEQFF TRBJ2-1 TRBV21-1 16
CASSGGVGETQYF TRBJ2-5 TRBV2 13
CASRPAGRSRSYEQYF TRBJ2-7 TRBV28 16
CASSSGTGNPQHF TRBJ1-5 TRBV5-6 13
CASSHDISYEQYF TRBJ2-7 TRBV2 13
CASSLQGTEAFF TRBJ1-1 TRBV28 12